This T cell receptor beta chain was documented in a study of beta chain features in type 1 diabetes. Overall study: No patient-donor differences in age, gender, total cells or subset yield.

Expressed TCRB transcripts were sequenced because the isolated RNA had all been reverse transcribed beforehand. The assay was immunoSEQ multiplex PCR, and TCRdb's table has in-frame clones only and misses some. The sample has under 900,000 clones, 17% seen once; the top ten hold 0.02% to 0.03%. Trimming left V 7 bases short and J 3 bases short, with 19 bases between. CDR1 and CDR2 from the germline V gene are SQVTM and ANQGSEA. The CDR3 runs to 14 residues. Via the markers CD45RO/CCR7/CD25/CD127/CD95/CD27, stem cell-like memory, regulatory, central memory and naive CD4+ cells were sorted. The sequence derives from a woman aged 18-30 years in good health. Sequenced: naive CD4+ T cells from blood. The chain has TRBV29-1 and TRBJ2-7; tentative D call: TRBD1 (5 bases). This CDR3 reads CSALGPSRGYEQYF. Written as DNA, the CDR3 is TGCAGCGCCTTAGGGCCCAGTAGGGGCTACGAGCAGTACTTC.